Listed below are T cell receptor beta chains from one sample, sequenced in a study of blood T cell repertoires in COVID-19. Sequencing used immunoSEQ multiplex PCR; TCRdb keeps in-frame clones, though not all of them. This sample has around 150,000 clones, with around 80% found just once. The sequenced sample was peripheral blood. The receptor source for this set is a human donor in a cohort sampled during active COVID-19. Both conserved end residues are part of each CDR3. Each record gives: D gene, clone size, V gene, J gene, CDR3 protein. The D gene is left open where the match is weak. The listing skips clone size in some rows; elsewhere it reads once, few, many or a size class.

TRBD1,NA,TRBV30,TRBJ1-1,CAWGKDRLNTEAFF
NA,NA,TRBV4-3,TRBJ2-7,CASAKIRGYEQYF
NA,NA,TRBV5-1,TRBJ2-1,CASSLGQDNEQFF
NA,few,TRBV29-1,TRBJ1-2,CSVGGLKGYTF
TRBD2,once,TRBV5-1,TRBJ2-3,CASSLAGVTDTQYF
NA,NA,TRBV10-3,TRBJ2-2,CAIRSGLQGTNTGELFF
NA,NA,TRBV6-6,TRBJ1-2,CASSPPGTNDGYTF
NA,NA,TRBV2,TRBJ1-2,CASRGGTINYGYTF
TRBD1,NA,TRBV5-1,TRBJ2-1,CASSLAGTGAYNEQFF
NA,NA,TRBV2,TRBJ1-2,CASSEGRDILRNGYTF
TRBD2,NA,TRBV30,TRBJ2-1,CAWSHPGLAGNEQFF
NA,once,TRBV7-9,TRBJ1-5,CASSRIRTEPPCNQPQHF
NA,NA,TRBV5-1,TRBJ1-2,CASKVGANYGYTF
NA,NA,TRBV30,TRBJ2-3,CAWSGGSTDTQYF
NA,few,TRBV11-3,TRBJ2-1,CASSHYGDNEQFF
NA,NA,TRBV2,TRBJ1-2,CASSEVGGADYGYTF
TRBD1,few,TRBV15,TRBJ1-2,CATSRERQGAGYTF
NA,NA,TRBV7-8,TRBJ1-6,CASSLAFSGVGSPLHF
TRBD2,NA,TRBV6-5,TRBJ2-3,CASSTQRGRTDTQYF
NA,NA,TRBV6-5,TRBJ1-2,CASHPMGGGYTF
NA,NA,TRBV6-6,TRBJ2-1,CASIELGGAGNEQFF
TRBD1,NA,TRBV11-2,TRBJ2-5,CASSLDPGGKETQYF
NA,NA,TRBV23-1,TRBJ1-4,CASSTQTGTTNEKLFF
TRBD1,NA,TRBV18,TRBJ2-3,CASSSGTGNTDTQYF
TRBD2,NA,TRBV5-1,TRBJ2-2,CASTPGLETGELFF
TRBD1,NA,TRBV2,TRBJ1-2,CASSERRGNYGYTF
NA,NA,TRBV6-5,TRBJ2-1,CASRPLGGSYNEQFF
NA,NA,TRBV27,TRBJ2-2,CASSLDSLGTGELFF
TRBD1,NA,TRBV9,TRBJ1-1,CASSGQGYTEAFF
NA,NA,TRBV6-1,TRBJ1-1,CASRDAGLTEAFF
TRBD2,NA,TRBV2,TRBJ2-1,CASSETSSYNEQFF
NA,once,TRBV27,TRBJ2-7,CASSLKGQTYEQYF
NA,NA,TRBV4-2,TRBJ2-1,CASSQAQRGSSYNEQFF
NA,NA,TRBV11-2,TRBJ1-2,CASRLGTGGYTF
NA,NA,TRBV30,TRBJ2-6,CAWSVDSISSGANVLTF
TRBD2,NA,TRBV11-2,TRBJ2-3,CASRAGGPGDTQYF
NA,NA,TRBV4-3,TRBJ1-1,CASSRGGDTEAFF
NA,NA,TRBV11-1,TRBJ2-5,CASSSKELRLQETQYF
TRBD2,NA,TRBV24-1,TRBJ2-3,CATGLAGAIDTQYF
TRBD2,NA,TRBV3-1/TRBV3-2,TRBJ2-2,CASSLPGAGGRGAGELFF
NA,NA,TRBV11-2,TRBJ2-1,CASSPRVVEDEQFF
NA,few,TRBV3-1/TRBV3-2,TRBJ2-2,CASSRRLGWNTGELFF
NA,NA,TRBV19,TRBJ1-2,CASSIVHRTSGGYTF
NA,NA,TRBV2,TRBJ1-6,CASSEAGRPNSPLHF
TRBD1,NA,TRBV30,TRBJ2-7,CAWSPRDRGTYEQYF
NA,once,TRBV7-2,TRBJ2-7,CASSLGYGGEQYF
NA,NA,TRBV14,TRBJ1-4,CASSQVENTFPEKLFF
NA,NA,TRBV4-3,TRBJ2-2,CASSQTEPGTLRFGELFF
TRBD1,NA,TRBV7-9,TRBJ1-6,CASSFDGQGGHPLHF
TRBD1,NA,TRBV5-5,TRBJ2-7,CASSPKPGGRFYEQYF
TRBD1,once,TRBV3-1/TRBV3-2,TRBJ2-1,CASSQDRGRQGTNSREQFF
TRBD1,NA,TRBV5-1,TRBJ1-3,CASSSDRGGTIYF
TRBD2,NA,TRBV4-3,TRBJ2-2,CASSQERTSGGAGELFF
TRBD1,NA,TRBV3-1/TRBV3-2,TRBJ1-6,CASSHRGQDNSPLHF
TRBD2,few,TRBV7-3,TRBJ2-3,CASSPVSPFSGGALLGTDTQYF
TRBD1,NA,TRBV15,TRBJ1-1,CATSWRQGGRTEAFF